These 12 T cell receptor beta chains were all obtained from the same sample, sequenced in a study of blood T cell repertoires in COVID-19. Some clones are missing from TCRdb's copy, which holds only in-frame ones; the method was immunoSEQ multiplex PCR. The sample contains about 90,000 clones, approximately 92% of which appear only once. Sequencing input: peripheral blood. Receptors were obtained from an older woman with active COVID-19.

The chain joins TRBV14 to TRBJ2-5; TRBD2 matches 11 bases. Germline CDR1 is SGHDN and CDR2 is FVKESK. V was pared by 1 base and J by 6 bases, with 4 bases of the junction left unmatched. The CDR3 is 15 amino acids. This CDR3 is CASSQGLAGRKTQYF. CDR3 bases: TGTGCCAGCAGCCAAGGACTAGCGGGACGAAAGACCCAGTACTTC.

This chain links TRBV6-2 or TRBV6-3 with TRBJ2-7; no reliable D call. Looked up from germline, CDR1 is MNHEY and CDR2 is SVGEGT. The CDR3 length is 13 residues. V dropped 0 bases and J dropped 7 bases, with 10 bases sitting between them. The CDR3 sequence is CASSYSMGREQYF. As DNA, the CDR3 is TGTGCCAGCAGTTACTCGATGGGCAGGGAGCAGTACTTC.

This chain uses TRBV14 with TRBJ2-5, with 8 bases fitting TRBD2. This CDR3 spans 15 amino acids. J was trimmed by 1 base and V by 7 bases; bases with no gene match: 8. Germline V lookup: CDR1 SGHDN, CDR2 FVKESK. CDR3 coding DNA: TGTGCCAGCACCCTTGGAGCGGGAGTCCAAGAGACCCAGTACTTC. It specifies CASTLGAGVQETQYF.

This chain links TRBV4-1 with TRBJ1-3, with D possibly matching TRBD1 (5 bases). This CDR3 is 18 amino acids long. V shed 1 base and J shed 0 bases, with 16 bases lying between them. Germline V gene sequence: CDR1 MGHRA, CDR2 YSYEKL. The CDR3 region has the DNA TGCGCCAGCAGCCAAGTGGACATGGGGTTCCGCTCTGGAAACACCATATATTTT. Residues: CASSQVDMGFRSGNTIYF.

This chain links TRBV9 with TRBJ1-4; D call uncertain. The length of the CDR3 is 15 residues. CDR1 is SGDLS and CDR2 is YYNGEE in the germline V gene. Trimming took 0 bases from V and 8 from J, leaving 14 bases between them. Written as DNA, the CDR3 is TGTGCCAGCAGCGTAGGGAACTACCCTCAGGAAAAACTGTTTTTT. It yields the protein CASSVGNYPQEKLFF.

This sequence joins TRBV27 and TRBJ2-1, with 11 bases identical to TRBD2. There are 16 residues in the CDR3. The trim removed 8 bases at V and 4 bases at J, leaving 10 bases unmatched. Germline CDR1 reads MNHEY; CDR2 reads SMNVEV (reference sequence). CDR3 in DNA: TGTGCCAGCGGAAAGAATAGCGGGGGGGCTTACAATGAGCAGTTCTTC. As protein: CASGKNSGGAYNEQFF.

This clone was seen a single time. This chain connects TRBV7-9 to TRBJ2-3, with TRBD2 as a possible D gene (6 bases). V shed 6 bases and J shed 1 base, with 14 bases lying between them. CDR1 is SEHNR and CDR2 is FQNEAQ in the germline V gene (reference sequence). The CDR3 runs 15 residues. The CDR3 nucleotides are TGTGCCAGCAGAACCGGGACGGGAGGCACAGATACGCAGTATTTT. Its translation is CASRTGTGGTDTQYF.

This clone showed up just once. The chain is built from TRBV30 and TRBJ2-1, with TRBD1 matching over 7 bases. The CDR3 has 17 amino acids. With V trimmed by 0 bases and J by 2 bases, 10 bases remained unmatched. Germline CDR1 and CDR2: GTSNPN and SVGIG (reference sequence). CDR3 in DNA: TGTGCCTGGAGTGTAGGGGTGTACAGGGGTACCTACAATGAGCAGTTCTTC. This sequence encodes CAWSVGVYRGTYNEQFF.

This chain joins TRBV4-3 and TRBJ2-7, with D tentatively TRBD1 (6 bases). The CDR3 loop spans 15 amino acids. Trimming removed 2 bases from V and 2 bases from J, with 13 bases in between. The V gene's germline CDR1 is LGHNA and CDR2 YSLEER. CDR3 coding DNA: TGCGCCAGCAGCCAATCCCCGGACAGAACCTACGAGCAGTACTTC. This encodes CASSQSPDRTYEQYF.

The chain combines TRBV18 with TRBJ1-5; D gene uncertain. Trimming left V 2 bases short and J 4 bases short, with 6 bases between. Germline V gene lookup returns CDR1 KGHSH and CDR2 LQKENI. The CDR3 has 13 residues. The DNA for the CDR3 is TGTGCCAGCTCACCATCCCTAAATCAGCCCCAGCATTTT. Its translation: CASSPSLNQPQHF.

CDR3 DNA: TGTGCCAGCAGTTCCCGGGGAGGGTCCGGAAACACCATATATTTT. Its translation: CASSSRGGSGNTIYF. This chain links TRBV28 with TRBJ1-3; D not certain. V dropped 4 bases and J dropped 4 bases, with 14 bases sitting between them. The CDR3 is 15 residues long. The germline CDR1 and CDR2 sequences are MDHEN and SYDVKM.

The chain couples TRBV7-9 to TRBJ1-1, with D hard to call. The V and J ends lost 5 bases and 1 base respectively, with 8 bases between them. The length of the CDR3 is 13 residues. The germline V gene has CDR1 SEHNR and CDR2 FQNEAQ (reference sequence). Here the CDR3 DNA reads TGTGCCAGCAGCGCCTATCGGAACACTGAAGCTTTCTTT. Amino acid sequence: CASSAYRNTEAFF.